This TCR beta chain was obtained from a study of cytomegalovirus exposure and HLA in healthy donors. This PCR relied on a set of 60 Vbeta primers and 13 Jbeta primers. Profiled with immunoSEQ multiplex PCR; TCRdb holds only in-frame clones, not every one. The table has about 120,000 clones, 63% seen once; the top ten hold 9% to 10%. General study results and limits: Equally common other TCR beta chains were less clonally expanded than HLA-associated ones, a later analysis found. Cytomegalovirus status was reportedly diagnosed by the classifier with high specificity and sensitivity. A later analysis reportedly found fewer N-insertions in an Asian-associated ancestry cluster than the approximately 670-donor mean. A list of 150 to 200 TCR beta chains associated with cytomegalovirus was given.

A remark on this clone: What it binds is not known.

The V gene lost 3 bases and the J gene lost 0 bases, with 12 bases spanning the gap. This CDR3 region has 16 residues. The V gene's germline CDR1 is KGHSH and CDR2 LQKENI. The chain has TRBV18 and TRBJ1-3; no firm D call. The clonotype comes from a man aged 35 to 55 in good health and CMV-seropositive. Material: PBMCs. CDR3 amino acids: CASSPYDSSSGNTIYF. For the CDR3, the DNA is TGTGCCAGCTCACCTTATGACTCCAGCTCTGGAAACACCATATATTTT. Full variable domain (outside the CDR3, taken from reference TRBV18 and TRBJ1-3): NAGVMQNPRHLVRRRGQEARLRCSPMKGHSHVYWYRQLPEEGLKFMVYLQKENIIDESGMPKERFSAEFPKEGPSILRIQQVVRGDSAAYFCASSPYDSSSGNTIYFGEGSWLTVV.